The present entry profiles one T cell receptor beta chain with its context. The repertoire was sequenced with immunoSEQ multiplex PCR; TCRdb's copy has only in-frame clones and lacks some. The data contain 150,000 to 200,000 clones, roughly 89% of them singletons. The entry originates in a study of blood T cell repertoires in COVID-19. The CDR3 length is 16 residues. Trimming stripped 5 bases from V and 2 bases from J, with 18 bases between. Germline values: CDR1 SGHNT, CDR2 YENEEA. The sequenced sample consisted of peripheral blood. The TCR comes from a human donor in a cohort sampled during active COVID-19. The J gene is TRBJ2-5, the V gene TRBV11-3; perhaps TRBD1 as D (5 bases). DNA of the CDR3: TGTGCCAGCAGCCCCCCCGAAAGGGGTATACAAGAGACCCAGTACTTC. Encoded protein: CASSPPERGIQETQYF.